One sample yielded the 32 T cell receptor beta chains listed below, sequenced in a study of blood T cell repertoires in COVID-19. The data were produced by immunoSEQ multiplex PCR, yet TCRdb's version contains in-frame clones alone and is incomplete. The sample carries some 73,000 clones, roughly 84% recorded once. The specimen was peripheral blood. All receptors derive from a human donor in a cohort sampled during active COVID-19.

Here the CDR3 DNA reads TGTGCCAGCAGGCTATTCGACAGGGAGAGCAATCAGCCCCAGCATTTT. Protein: CASRLFDRESNQPQHF. This chain uses TRBV9 with TRBJ1-5; 7 nucleotides align to TRBD1. The trim removed 5 bases at V and 1 base at J, leaving 9 bases unmatched. There are 16 residues in the CDR3. CDR1 is SGDLS and CDR2 is YYNGEE in the germline V gene. Looking up the rest from reference TRBV9 and TRBJ1-5 gives the full variable domain: DSGVTQTPKHLITATGQRVTLRCSPRSGDLSVYWYQQSLDQGLQFLIQYYNGEERAKGNILERFSAQQFPDLHSELNLSSLELGDSALYFCASRLFDRESNQPQHFGDGTRLSIL.

In this sample, this clone turned up once. The J gene is TRBJ1-2, the V gene TRBV12-3 or TRBV12-4, with D perhaps TRBD1 (6 bases). The length of the CDR3 is 13 residues. V was cut by 6 bases and J by 3 bases, with 11 bases left in between. The DNA for the CDR3 is TGTGCCAGCAGCCTAGGGGGGGACTATGGCTACACCTTC. Its protein product is CASSLGGDYGYTF.

The chain uses TRBV5-1 and TRBJ2-3; 9 positions agree with TRBD2. The CDR3 is made up of 15 amino acids. V shed 2 bases and J 6 bases; nucleotides not matched to a gene: 7. CDR1 is SGHRS, CDR2 YFSETQ, per germline. The CDR3 reads CASSFYSGGSDTQYF. In DNA form, the CDR3 reads TGCGCCAGCAGCTTCTACAGCGGGGGGTCGGATACGCAGTATTTT.

This clone was recorded only once. The chain uses TRBV2 and TRBJ1-4, with TRBD1 matching 8 bases. There are 15 residues in the CDR3. Germline CDR1 reads SNHLY; CDR2 reads FYNNEI. V shed 1 base and J 7 bases; nucleotides not matched to a gene: 5. Here the CDR3 DNA reads TGTGCCAGCAGTGAAGGGACAGGGAGAGGTGAAAAACTGTTTTTT. It is translated as CASSEGTGRGEKLFF.

The table lists this clone with a count of one. The chain recombines TRBV9 with TRBJ2-7; D may be TRBD2 (7 bases). CDR3 length equals 16 residues. CDR1 is SGDLS and CDR2 is YYNGEE in the germline V gene. V lost 2 bases to trimming and J lost 4 bases, with 19 bases between them. CDR3 residues: CASSVTSRGGYYEQYF. Written as DNA, the CDR3 is TGTGCCAGCAGCGTGACTTCAAGGGGGGGATATTACGAGCAGTACTTC.

The rearrangement links TRBV3-1 (or the pseudogene TRBV3-2) to TRBJ1-2; no reliable D call. The V gene's germline CDR1 is LGHDT and CDR2 YNNKEL (reference sequence). The CDR3 covers 12 residues. The V end was cut by 3 bases, the J end by 7 bases, with 9 bases between. CDR3 in amino acids: CASSHGVVGYTF. CDR3 coding DNA: TGTGCCAGCAGCCACGGGGTGGTTGGCTACACCTTC.

V and J are TRBV12-3 or TRBV12-4 and TRBJ1-5; tentative D call: TRBD1 (6 bases). This CDR3 is built from 13 residues. Deletions cut 5 bases from V and 3 bases from J, with 8 bases between. The CDR3 sequence: CASSQGPNQPQHF. For the CDR3, the DNA is TGTGCCAGCAGTCAGGGGCCCAATCAGCCCCAGCATTTT.

V and J are TRBV27 and TRBJ1-5; D gene uncertain. There are 19 residues in the CDR3. CDR1 and CDR2 (germline): MNHEY, SMNVEV (reference sequence). V lost 5 bases to trimming and J lost 5 bases, with 28 bases between them. The CDR3 reads CASSRPLRTSARTYQPQHF. CDR3 bases: TGTGCCAGCAGTCGTCCATTGCGAACGTCGGCTCGGACTTATCAGCCCCAGCATTTT.

The J gene is TRBJ1-2, the V gene TRBV28, with 8 bases lining up with TRBD1. The germline CDR1 and CDR2 sequences are MDHEN and SYDVKM. V lost 6 bases to trimming and J lost 8 bases; unmatched junction nucleotides: 11. The CDR3 spans 14 residues. The CDR3 DNA follows: TGTGCCAGCAGCCTGGACAGGGCCTTAAGGGGCTACACCTTC. Its translation: CASSLDRALRGYTF.

The genes are TRBV5-4 and TRBJ1-6; TRBD1 agrees at 12 bases. This CDR3 is built from 15 residues. V lost 9 bases and J lost 6; bases outside the gene matches: 7. Germline V CDR1 and CDR2: SGHNT, YYREEE (reference sequence). DNA of the CDR3: TGTGCCACTACCGGGACAGGGGGCGGTAATTCACCCCTCCACTTT. Protein product: CATTGTGGGNSPLHF.

The chain links TRBV28 to TRBJ2-7; D perhaps matches TRBD2 (6 bases). CDR1 is MDHEN and CDR2 is SYDVKM in the germline V gene. V was clipped by 5 bases and J by 8 bases, with 13 bases between them. The CDR3 runs to 12 residues. Written as DNA, the CDR3 is TGTGCCAGCAGTCTCCGCACTAGCAAGCAGTACTTC. This sequence encodes CASSLRTSKQYF.

The chain joins TRBV6-1 to TRBJ1-6; D is unclear. There are 14 residues in the CDR3. The V and J ends lost 3 bases and 2 bases respectively, with 5 bases between them. Germline V lookup: CDR1 MNHNS, CDR2 SASEGT. The CDR3 is CASSDRTYNSPLHF. CDR3 nucleotides: TGTGCCAGCAGTGACAGAACCTATAATTCACCCCTCCACTTT.

The chain recombines TRBV18 with TRBJ1-4; a possible D gene is TRBD1 (6 bases). CDR1 and CDR2 (germline): KGHSH, LQKENI. The germline V and J ends were trimmed by 3 bases and 7 bases, with 15 bases remaining between them. The CDR3 contains 15 residues. The CDR3 nucleotides are TGTGCCAGCTCACCTGGTACAGGGACGGGTGAAAAACTGTTTTTT. Protein: CASSPGTGTGEKLFF.

The J gene is TRBJ2-7, the V gene TRBV20-1, with D possibly being TRBD2 (6 bases). This CDR3 is built from 11 residues. Germline V gene sequence: CDR1 DFQATT, CDR2 SNEGSKA (reference sequence). The V end was cut by 2 bases, the J end by 6 bases, with 8 bases between. This CDR3 is CSARQGGEQYF. In DNA form, the CDR3 reads TGCAGTGCTAGACAGGGAGGCGAGCAGTACTTC.

The chain combines TRBV6-5 with TRBJ2-5, with 10 bases that match TRBD2. Per the germline V gene, CDR1 is MNHEY and CDR2 is SVGAGI. The CDR3 totals 14 residues. The V gene end was trimmed by 2 bases and the J gene end by 3 bases; junction bases not matched to a gene: 0. The CDR3 coding sequence is TGTGCCAGCAGTTACCTAGCGGGGGAAGAGACCCAGTACTTC. Translated: CASSYLAGEETQYF.

This rearrangement joins TRBV19 to TRBJ2-1; 14 bases align to TRBD2. Trimming cost V 4 bases and J 6 bases; bases outside gene matches: 2. This CDR3 region has 15 residues. The germline gives CDR1 LNHDA, CDR2 SQIVND (reference sequence). CDR3 DNA: TGTGCCAGTAGTACGGGACTAGCGGGGGCCAATGAGCAGTTCTTC. As protein: CASSTGLAGANEQFF.

V is TRBV5-1 and J is TRBJ1-1; tentatively, D is TRBD1 (5 bases). This CDR3 comprises 14 residues. Germline V gene data show CDR1 as SGHRS and CDR2 as YFSETQ. Trimming stripped 0 bases from V and 1 base from J, with 7 bases between. The CDR3 DNA is TGCGCCAGCAGCTTGGGCACAGGGAACACTGAAGCTTTCTTT. Its protein is CASSLGTGNTEAFF. The full variable domain, with the rest looked up from reference TRBV5-1 and TRBJ1-1, is KAGVTQTPRYLIKTRGQQVTLSCSPISGHRSVSWYQQTPGQGLQFLFEYFSETQRNKGNFPGRFSGRQFSNSRSEMNVSTLELGDSALYLCASSLGTGNTEAFFGQGTRLTVV.

The J gene is TRBJ1-6, the V gene TRBV4-2; D call uncertain. Per germline, CDR1 LGHNA and CDR2 YNFKEQ. V lost 0 bases and J lost 4, with 10 bases in between. CDR3 length equals 16 residues. The CDR3 region is CASSQERQSYNSPLHF. CDR3 DNA sequence: TGTGCCAGCAGCCAAGAACGCCAGTCTTATAATTCACCCCTCCACTTT.

The chain couples TRBV2 to TRBJ2-7; TRBD1 is a possible D gene (5 bases). The germline CDR1 and CDR2 sequences are SNHLY and FYNNEI. The CDR3 is 15 residues long. V was clipped by 2 bases and J by 3 bases, with 14 bases between them. The CDR3 DNA reads TGTGCCAGCAGTGAATCGGCAGGGATTATCTACGAGCAGTACTTC. This encodes CASSESAGIIYEQYF.

This clone was counted once. This rearrangement joins TRBV5-1 to TRBJ2-3; 7 bases line up with TRBD1. The length of the CDR3 is 15 residues. V shed 0 bases, J shed 1 base, and the junction held 2 bases outside the gene matches. Germline-derived CDR1 and CDR2 are SGHRS and YFSETQ. The CDR3 loop is CASSLVGQGTDTQYF. The CDR3 DNA follows: TGCGCCAGCAGCTTGGTAGGACAGGGCACAGATACGCAGTATTTT. Supplemented by reference TRBV5-1 and TRBJ2-3, the full variable domain reads KAGVTQTPRYLIKTRGQQVTLSCSPISGHRSVSWYQQTPGQGLQFLFEYFSETQRNKGNFPGRFSGRQFSNSRSEMNVSTLELGDSALYLCASSLVGQGTDTQYFGPGTRLTVL.

The chain combines TRBV19 with TRBJ1-2; D might be TRBD1 (5 bases). V lost 1 base and J 5 bases, leaving 8 bases between the germline ends. CDR3 size: 13 residues. Per the germline V gene, CDR1 is LNHDA and CDR2 is SQIVND (reference sequence). The CDR3 DNA follows: TGTGCCAGTAGTATAGTTCAGGGATATGGCTACACCTTC. This encodes CASSIVQGYGYTF.

The V and J genes are TRBV5-1 and TRBJ2-4; 8 bases agree with TRBD2. The CDR3 extends over 16 amino acids. Looked up from germline, CDR1 is SGHRS and CDR2 is YFSETQ. Losses at the gene ends were 4 bases for V and 7 bases for J; bases not matched to a gene: 13. For the CDR3, the DNA is TGCGCCAGCAGCATACGTCCCCCGGGACTAGGGAACATTCAGTACTTC. Translating gives CASSIRPPGLGNIQYF.

The chain joins TRBV18 to TRBJ2-7; 8 bases line up with TRBD2. V shed 3 bases, J shed 7 bases, and the junction held 11 bases outside the gene matches. Germline CDR1 and CDR2: KGHSH and LQKENI. This CDR3 spans 15 amino acids. This CDR3 is CASSPSTGGPPEQYF. The CDR3 nucleotides are TGTGCCAGCTCACCTTCAACGGGGGGGCCCCCTGAGCAGTACTTC.

This clone was seen just once. The genes are TRBV5-4 and TRBJ2-5; TRBD1 aligns across 8 bases. Germline V CDR1 and CDR2: SGHNT, YYREEE (reference sequence). Unmatched junction bases numbered 12, after V lost 3 bases and J lost 5 bases. The CDR3 is 16 amino acids. CDR3 coding DNA: TGTGCCAGCAGCTCCTATACAGGGGGACGAATTGAGACCCAGTACTTC. Its protein is CASSSYTGGRIETQYF.

The J gene is TRBJ2-6, the V gene TRBV9, with D possibly matching TRBD2 (6 bases). The V gene's germline CDR1 is SGDLS and CDR2 YYNGEE. V lost 4 bases, J lost 3 bases, and 17 bases lay in between. The CDR3 is 17 residues long. CDR3 sequence reads: CASSPSGGLSGANVLTF. CDR3 nucleotides: TGTGCCAGCAGCCCAAGCGGAGGGTTGAGTGGGGCCAACGTCCTGACTTTC.

V is TRBV5-4 and J is TRBJ1-1; 7 nucleotides line up with TRBD1. The CDR3 has 14 residues. CDR1 SGHNT and CDR2 YYREEE come from the germline V gene (reference sequence). Losses at the gene ends were 4 bases for V and 3 bases for J; bases not matched to a gene: 6. The CDR3 here is CASSNGDSDTEAFF. Here the CDR3 DNA reads TGTGCCAGCAGCAACGGGGACAGCGACACTGAAGCTTTCTTT.

The genes are TRBV6-1 and TRBJ1-5; perhaps TRBD1 as D (5 bases). This CDR3 is built from 18 residues. Germline lookup yields CDR1 MNHNS and CDR2 SASEGT. Trimming took off 4 bases at V and 0 bases at J, with 19 bases between the two ends. The CDR3 here is CASSATGGISISNQPQHF. The CDR3 DNA reads as TGTGCCAGCAGTGCTACCGGGGGGATTAGCATTAGCAATCAGCCCCAGCATTTT.

V is TRBV27 and J is TRBJ2-7, with a tentative D call TRBD2 (6 bases). Trimming took 2 bases from V and 4 from J, leaving 15 bases between them. Germline V lookup: CDR1 MNHEY, CDR2 SMNVEV (reference sequence). The CDR3 is 15 amino acids. Here the CDR3 DNA reads TGTGCCAGCAGTTTAACCGCGGGGTCTCATTACGAGCAGTACTTC. Translating gives CASSLTAGSHYEQYF.

The chain uses TRBV5-4 and TRBJ1-6, with 7 bases lining up with TRBD1. CDR1 is SGHNT and CDR2 is YYREEE in the germline V gene (reference sequence). The V segment lost 3 bases and the J segment 1 base; nucleotides outside the gene matches: 7. The CDR3 is 17 amino acids. Written as DNA, the CDR3 is TGTGCCAGCAGCTCGACAGGGTCCCTTTCCTATAATTCACCCCTCCACTTT. Translated, it gives CASSSTGSLSYNSPLHF.

The V gene is TRBV9, the J gene TRBJ2-1; possibly TRBD2 for D (6 bases). V lost 4 bases and J 8 bases, leaving 19 bases between the germline ends. The CDR3 sequence is 15 residues long. Germline V lookup: CDR1 SGDLS, CDR2 YYNGEE. The CDR3 is CASSLGPRGGDEQFF. The CDR3 nucleotides are TGTGCCAGCAGCCTCGGGCCTCGTGGAGGGGATGAGCAGTTCTTC.

V usage is TRBV5-6 and J usage is TRBJ2-1; 7 nucleotides align to TRBD2. This CDR3 is 18 amino acids long. Germline V lookup: CDR1 SGHDT, CDR2 YYEEEE. The V gene end was trimmed by 2 bases and the J gene end by 0 bases; junction bases not matched to a gene: 11. The CDR3 here is CASSFRGSGFDSYNEQFF. The DNA of the CDR3 is TGTGCCAGCAGCTTCCGTGGTAGCGGGTTTGACTCCTACAATGAGCAGTTCTTC.

The V call is TRBV30, the J call TRBJ1-4; D might be TRBD1 (5 bases). CDR3 length equals 14 residues. V was cut by 6 bases and J by 8 bases, with 19 bases left in between. CDR1 and CDR2 from the germline V gene are GTSNPN and SVGIG (reference sequence). The CDR3 here is CACQRRREGEKLFF. The CDR3 region has the DNA TGTGCCTGCCAACGAAGGAGGGAGGGGGAAAAACTGTTTTTT.